The clone carrying this T cell receptor beta chain was picked up many times. Its antigen is currently unknown. The germline CDR1 and CDR2 sequences are LNHNV and YYDKDF (reference sequence). The germline V and J ends were trimmed by 0 bases and 4 bases, with 4 bases remaining between them. The CDR3 extends over 13 amino acids. This entry is derived from a study of early T cells in non-severe SARS-CoV-2 infection. Overall study: Chains were not paired, and sequencing was done on bulk RNA from unsorted whole blood. Notes on the study in general: Matching with VDJdb favored anti-spike CD8 responses (missing private and CD4 specificities).

Researchers tagged individual cDNA molecules with unique molecular identifiers. TCRdb reanalysed the 5' RACE reads using MiXCR and keeps one entry per CDR3 protein. The sample carries some 25,000 distinct CDR3 sequences, roughly 6% recorded once. Source material: whole blood. The clonotype originates from an adult who was a healthcare worker with PCR-confirmed SARS-CoV-2 infection or an uninfected control (not recorded which). This rearrangement joins TRBV15 to TRBJ1-3; D not resolved. CDR3 residues: CATSREGGNTIYF. CDR3 DNA sequence: TGTGCCACCAGCAGAGAAGGGGGAAACACCATATATTTT.